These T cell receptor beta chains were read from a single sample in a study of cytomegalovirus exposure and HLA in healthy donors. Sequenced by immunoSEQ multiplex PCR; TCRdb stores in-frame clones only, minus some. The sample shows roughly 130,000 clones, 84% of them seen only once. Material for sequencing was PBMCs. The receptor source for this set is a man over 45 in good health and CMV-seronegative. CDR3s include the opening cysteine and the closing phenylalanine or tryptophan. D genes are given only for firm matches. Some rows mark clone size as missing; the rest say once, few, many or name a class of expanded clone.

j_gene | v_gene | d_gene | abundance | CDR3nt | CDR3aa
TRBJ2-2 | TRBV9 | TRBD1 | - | TGTGCCAGCAGCGTACCTCCTACGGGACAGGGGGATCTAAGTGAGCTGTTTTTT | CASSVPPTGQGDLSELFF
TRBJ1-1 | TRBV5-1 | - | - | TGCGCCAGCAGCTTGACAGGGAGTGACACTGAAGCTTTCTTT | CASSLTGSDTEAFF
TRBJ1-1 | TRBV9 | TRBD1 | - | TGTGCCAGCAGCGTAGTGGAGGAGGGGGCGGCTTTCTTT | CASSVVEEGAAFF
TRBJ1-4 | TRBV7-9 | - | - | TGTGCCAGCAGCTTAGGTGGCAGGGAGGATGAAAAACTGTTTTTT | CASSLGGREDEKLFF
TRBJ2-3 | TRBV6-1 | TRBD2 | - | TGTGCCAGCAGTGAAGTAGGCGGGGGAATCACAGATACGCAGTATTTT | CASSEVGGGITDTQYF
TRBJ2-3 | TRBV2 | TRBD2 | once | TGTGCCAGCAGGGATCCCCTAGCGGGGGGAAGGACAGATACGCAGTATTTT | CASRDPLAGGRTDTQYF
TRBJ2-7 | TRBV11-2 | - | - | TGTGCCAGCACCCTACAGGCCGCCTACGAGCAGTACTTC | CASTLQAAYEQYF
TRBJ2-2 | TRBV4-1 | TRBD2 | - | TGCGCCAGCAGCCAACTGATTCTAGCGGTGGGGTCGAACACCGGGGAGCTGTTTTTT | CASSQLILAVGSNTGELFF
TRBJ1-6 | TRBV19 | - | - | TGTGCCAGTAGTGGACAGCCGGAGAATTCACCCCTCCACTTT | CASSGQPENSPLHF
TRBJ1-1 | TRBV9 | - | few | TGTGCCAGCAGCCCCACGGGGAGTCTGAACACTGAAGCTTTCTTT | CASSPTGSLNTEAFF
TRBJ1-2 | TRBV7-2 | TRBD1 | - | TGTGCCAGCAGCAGCACCGGGACAGGGTTGATCTATGGCTACACCTTC | CASSSTGTGLIYGYTF
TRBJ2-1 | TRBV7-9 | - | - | TGTGCCAGCAGCCACCTTCGGGACTCCTACAATGAGCAGTTCTTC | CASSHLRDSYNEQFF
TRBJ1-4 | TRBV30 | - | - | TGTGCCTCCAGGAGGGACCCCGCGAGAGAAAAACTGTTTTTT | CASRRDPAREKLFF
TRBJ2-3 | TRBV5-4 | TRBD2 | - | TGTGCCAGCAGCTTGAGGACGGGGGGGCCTAGCACAGATACGCAGTATTTT | CASSLRTGGPSTDTQYF
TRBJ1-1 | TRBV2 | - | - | TGTGCCAGCACTGGACAGCCGAACACTGAAGCTTTCTTT | CASTGQPNTEAFF
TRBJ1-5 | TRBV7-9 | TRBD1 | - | TGTGCCAGCAGCGGGACAGTCTATAGCAATCAGCCCCAGCATTTT | CASSGTVYSNQPQHF
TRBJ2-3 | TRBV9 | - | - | TGTGCCAGCAGCCCCCTCTTTATTGGACTAACAGATACGCAGTATTTT | CASSPLFIGLTDTQYF
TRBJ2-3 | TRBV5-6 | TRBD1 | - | TGTGCCAGCAGCTTTGACAGGGGTTTACAAGATACGCAGTATTTT | CASSFDRGLQDTQYF
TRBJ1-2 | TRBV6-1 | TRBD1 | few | TGTGCCAGCAGTGAAGCGACAGGGGGTTACTATGGCTACACCTTC | CASSEATGGYYGYTF
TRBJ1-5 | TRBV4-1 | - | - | TGCGCCAGCAGCCAACCGGCGGGCAGGAAAGGTCAGCCCCAGCATTTT | CASSQPAGRKGQPQHF
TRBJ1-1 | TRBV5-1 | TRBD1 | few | TGCGCCAGCACCCTGACAGGGGGGGACACTGAAGCTTTCTTT | CASTLTGGDTEAFF
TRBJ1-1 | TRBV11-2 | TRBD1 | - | TGTGCCAGCAGCCACAGGGGTACCTTGAACACTGAAGCTTTCTTT | CASSHRGTLNTEAFF
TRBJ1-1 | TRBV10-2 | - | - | TGCGCCAGCAGTGAGGAACAGGTCAAGCCTCCTTTCTTT | CASSEEQVKPPFF
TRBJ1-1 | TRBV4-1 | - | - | TGCGCCAGCAGCCAATTCTCCACAAGGGGAATGCGCGCTGAAGCTTTCTTT | CASSQFSTRGMRAEAFF
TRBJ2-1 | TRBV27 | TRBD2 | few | TGTGCCAGCAGCCTAGCGGGGGGGTACAATGAGCAGTTCTTC | CASSLAGGYNEQFF
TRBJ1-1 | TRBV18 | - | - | TGTGCCAGCTCCCCGGGACAGAACACTGAAGCTTTCTTT | CASSPGQNTEAFF
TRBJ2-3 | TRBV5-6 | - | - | TGTGCCAGCAGCTTGATTCTGACAGGCACAGATACGCAGTATTTT | CASSLILTGTDTQYF
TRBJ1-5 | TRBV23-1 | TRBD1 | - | TGCGCCAGCAGTTTTTTACCCAGGGGGTTGACCCTCCCTCGGTTCGAGCCCCAGCATTTT | CASSFLPRGLTLPRFEPQHF
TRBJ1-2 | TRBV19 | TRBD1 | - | TGTGCCAGTAGTAAAAGGGCCGGACAGGCGGGTGGCTACACCTTC | CASSKRAGQAGGYTF
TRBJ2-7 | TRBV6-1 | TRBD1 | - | TGTGCCAGCAGGGGACAGATAGACGAGCAGTACTTC | CASRGQIDEQYF
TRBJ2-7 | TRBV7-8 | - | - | TGTGCCAGCAGTTTAGCCCGGTTCGGTGGGAGCGAGCAGTACTTC | CASSLARFGGSEQYF
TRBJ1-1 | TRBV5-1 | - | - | TGCGCCAGCAGCTCTGACAGAGGAACTGAAGCTTTCTTT | CASSSDRGTEAFF
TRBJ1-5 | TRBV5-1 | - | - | TGCGCCAGCAGCCGGCTTACACTAAATCAGCCCCAGCATTTT | CASSRLTLNQPQHF
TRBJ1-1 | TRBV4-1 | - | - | TGCGCCAGCAGCCAACCGACAGTCACTGAAGCTTTCTTT | CASSQPTVTEAFF
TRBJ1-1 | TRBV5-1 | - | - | TGCGCCAGCAGCTTGAGCGGGGCGAACACTGAAGCTTTCTTT | CASSLSGANTEAFF
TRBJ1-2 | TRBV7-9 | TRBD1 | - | TGTGCCAGCAGCTCATGGACAGGGGACGGCTACACCTTC | CASSSWTGDGYTF
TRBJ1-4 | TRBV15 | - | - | TGTGCCACCAGCCTAGGAGGCGGCGGTAATGAAAAACTGTTTTTT | CATSLGGGGNEKLFF
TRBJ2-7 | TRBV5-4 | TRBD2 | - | TGTGCCAGCAGCTTGGAGGCGGGGGACGAGCAGTACTTC | CASSLEAGDEQYF
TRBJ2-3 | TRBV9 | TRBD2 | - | TGTGCCAGCAGTGCGGGGGGAATGGATACGCAGTATTTT | CASSAGGMDTQYF
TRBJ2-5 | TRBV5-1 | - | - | TGCGCCAGCAGCTCGGACAGCGTAGCGGGGACCCAGTACTTC | CASSSDSVAGTQYF
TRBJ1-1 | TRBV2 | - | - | TGTGCCAGCAGTGTTGAGGGGGGGGACACTGAAGCTTTCTTT | CASSVEGGDTEAFF
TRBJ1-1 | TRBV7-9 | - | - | TGTGCCAGCAGCCAGCAGGGTCCTGAAGCTTTCTTT | CASSQQGPEAFF
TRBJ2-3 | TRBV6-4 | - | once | TGTGCCAGCAGTGACTCGCCCGGGATGGGGGCGCCTTCGACAGATACGCAGTATTTT | CASSDSPGMGAPSTDTQYF
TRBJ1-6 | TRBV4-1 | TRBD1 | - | TGCGCCAGCAGCCAAGCAGGGGGTCCTAATAATTCACCCCTCCACTTT | CASSQAGGPNNSPLHF
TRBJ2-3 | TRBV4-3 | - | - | TGCGCCAGCAGCCAAAGTCCTCAGGGGCATGGCACAGATACGCAGTATTTT | CASSQSPQGHGTDTQYF
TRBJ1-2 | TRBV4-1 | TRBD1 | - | TGCGCCAGCAGCCAAACCATTGACAGGGGGCGAGGGTATGGCTACACCTTC | CASSQTIDRGRGYGYTF